This T cell receptor (beta chain) was observed in a study of T cell responses to AZD1222 COVID-19 vaccine. General observations from the study: Across spike, vaccine-associated CD4 TCRs were found, dominant at 160-218 and 743-854.

As regards this clone: No antigen is known for it.

The table came from immunoSEQ multiplex PCR; TCRdb's copy has only in-frame clones and leaves some out. The sample lists about 97,000 clones, 75% to 90% seen once, with 6.5% to 8% in the top ten. The source of this sequence is an adult in good health. The sequencing here drew on peripheral blood, taken on day 0 of AZD1222 vaccination.

CDR3 bases: TGTGCCATCAGTGAGGGGCAGAACACTGAAGCTTTCTTT. Translation gives CAISEGQNTEAFF. The chain employs TRBV10-3 and TRBJ1-1; D ambiguous. V lost 2 bases to trimming and J lost 1 base, with 5 bases between them. CDR3 length: 13 residues. Germline-derived CDR1 and CDR2 are ENHRY and SYGVKD.